This TCR beta chain was obtained from a study of blood T cell repertoires in COVID-19. Background on the study: Acute and convalescent COVID-19 specimens originated in the United States, Italy and Spain. Sources were T cells, B-cell-depleted T cells, or PBMCs; the material itself was cDNA or gDNA.

Deletions cut 5 bases from V and 5 bases from J, with 19 bases between. This CDR3 spans 16 amino acids. Germline CDR1 and CDR2: MGHDK and SYGVNS. In the study's own analysis: The assay estimated nucleated cells by amplifying reference gene primers. Assay used: immunoSEQ multiplex PCR; TCRdb lists only in-frame clones, some missing. That table gives V, J and clone size, and the DNA gave D and trimming. This sample yields 650,000 to 800,000 clones, of which more than 80% are seen a single time; about 0.26% belongs to the top ten. Specimen: peripheral blood. This receptor was taken from a woman younger than 35 with acute or convalescent COVID-19. The chain recombines TRBV25-1 with TRBJ1-5; D is perhaps TRBD1 (6 bases). The DNA for the CDR3 is TGTGCCAGCAGTCCCCTAGGGGGTGGGGGGGATCAGCCCCAGCATTTT. Residues: CASSPLGGGGDQPQHF.